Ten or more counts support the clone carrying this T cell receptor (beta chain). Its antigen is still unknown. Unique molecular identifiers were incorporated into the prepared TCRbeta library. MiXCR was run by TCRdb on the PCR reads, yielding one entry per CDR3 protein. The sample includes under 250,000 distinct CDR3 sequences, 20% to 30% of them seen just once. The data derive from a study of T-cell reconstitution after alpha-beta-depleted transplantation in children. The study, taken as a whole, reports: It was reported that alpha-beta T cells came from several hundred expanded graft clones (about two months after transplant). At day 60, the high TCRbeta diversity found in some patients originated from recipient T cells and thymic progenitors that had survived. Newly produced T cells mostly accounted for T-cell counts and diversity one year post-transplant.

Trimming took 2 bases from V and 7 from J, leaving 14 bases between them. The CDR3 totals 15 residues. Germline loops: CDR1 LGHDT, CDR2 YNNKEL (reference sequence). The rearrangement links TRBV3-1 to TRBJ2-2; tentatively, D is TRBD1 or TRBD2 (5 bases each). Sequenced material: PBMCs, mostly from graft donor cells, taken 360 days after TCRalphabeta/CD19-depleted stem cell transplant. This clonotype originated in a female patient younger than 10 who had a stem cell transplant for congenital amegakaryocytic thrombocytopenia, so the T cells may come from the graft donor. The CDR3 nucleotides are TGTGCCAGCAGCCAACACCCGGGGACCAGCGGGGAGCTGTTTTTT. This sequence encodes CASSQHPGTSGELFF.